Listed below are T cell receptor beta chains from one sample, sequenced in a study of T-cell reconstitution after alpha-beta-depleted transplantation in children. TCRdb reprocessed the PCR reads with MiXCR, giving one entry per CDR3 protein. The sample holds approximately 230,000 distinct CDR3 sequences, about 26% seen once. Sequenced material: PBMCs, taken before TCRalphabeta/CD19-depleted stem cell transplant. The receptors were sampled from a girl aged 2-10 years with Fanconi anemia, due to receive a stem cell transplant. Both conserved end residues are part of each CDR3. A D gene is named only where the DNA matches it firmly. Clone size is given for some rows only: seen once, a few or many times, or a class if the clone is expanded.

length	V	D	size	J	DNA	CDR3
16	TRBV20-1	.	.	TRBJ2-3	TGCAGTGCTAGTCCGCTATCAAGTGGGAGCACAGATACGCAGTATTTT	CSASPLSSGSTDTQYF
14	TRBV29-1	TRBD2	many	TRBJ2-3	TGCAGCGTTACGACTAGCGGGACCACAGATACGCAGTATTTT	CSVTTSGTTDTQYF
11	TRBV29-1	.	many	TRBJ2-7	TGCAGCGTTGTCCTCATTTCCGAGCAGTACTTC	CSVVLISEQYF
17	TRBV7-2	TRBD2	few	TRBJ2-1	TGTGCCAGCAGCCCCAACGATCTAGCGGGGTCCTACAATGAGCAGTTCTTC	CASSPNDLAGSYNEQFF
17	TRBV5-5	.	many	TRBJ1-3	TGTGCCAGCAGCTTCTGGCGGGGGGCGCGCACTGGAAACACCATATATTTT	CASSFWRGARTGNTIYF
15	TRBV11-2	TRBD2	.	TRBJ2-7	TGTGCCAGCAGCCCGATAGCGGGAGGGCGATACGAGCAGTACTTC	CASSPIAGGRYEQYF
16	TRBV29-1	TRBD2	few	TRBJ2-3	TGCAGCGTTGCGGGGACTAGCGTCGCAATCACAGATACGCAGTATTTT	CSVAGTSVAITDTQYF
11	TRBV21-1	.	.	TRBJ1-2	TGTGCCAGCAGATCAGGACGGGGCTACACCTTC	CASRSGRGYTF
17	TRBV5-1	TRBD2	.	TRBJ2-5	TGCGCCAGCAGCGGTTGGGTGACTAGCGGGATTGAGGAGACCCAGTACTTC	CASSGWVTSGIEETQYF
15	TRBV13	.	.	TRBJ1-1	TGTGCCAGCAGCCCGGGACCGAAGATGAACACTGAAGCTTTCTTT	CASSPGPKMNTEAFF
13	TRBV29-1	TRBD1	.	TRBJ2-7	TGCAGCGTCGGGACAGGGGCGACCTACGAGCAGTACTTC	CSVGTGATYEQYF
14	TRBV29-1	.	.	TRBJ2-3	TGCAGCGTCCTCTTGGGCAGTTTAACAGATACGCAGTATTTT	CSVLLGSLTDTQYF
16	TRBV12-3/TRBV12-4	TRBD2	.	TRBJ2-1	TGTGCCAGCAGTTTAGAGCTAGCGGGAGGTGTTAATGAGCAGTTCTTC	CASSLELAGGVNEQFF
18	TRBV12-3/TRBV12-4	.	few	TRBJ2-1	TGTGCCAGCAGTAGTCTCGGGGCGCACGGGCCCTCCTACAATGAGCAGTTCTTC	CASSSLGAHGPSYNEQFF
13	TRBV19	.	.	TRBJ2-2	TGTGCCAGTTTTTCAAGGGTCACCGGGGAGCTGTTTTTT	CASFSRVTGELFF
15	TRBV7-2	TRBD2	many	TRBJ2-5	TGTGCCAGCAGCCTATATACTAGCGGACAAGAGACCCAGTACTTC	CASSLYTSGQETQYF
18	TRBV24-1	TRBD2	.	TRBJ2-3	TGTGCCACCAGTGATTTGGCGACTAGCGGACAATTTCCTGATACGCAGTATTTT	CATSDLATSGQFPDTQYF
11	TRBV7-2	.	many	TRBJ2-7	TGTGCCAGCAGCTTCAGAGGACCTCCGTACTTC	CASSFRGPPYF
14	TRBV29-1	.	many	TRBJ2-1	TGCAGCGTTGATTTTGTAGGGACACGCGTTGAGCAGTTCTTC	CSVDFVGTRVEQFF
15	TRBV20-1	.	.	TRBJ2-5	TGCAGTGCTAGTGCCCGAGAGGGGGGCCAAGAGACCCAGTACTTC	CSASAREGGQETQYF
15	TRBV30	.	few	TRBJ2-3	TGTGCCTGGAAGGTTATGGTTGGAGGCACAGATACGCAGTATTTT	CAWKVMVGGTDTQYF
14	TRBV20-1	.	many	TRBJ2-1	TGCAGTGCTGTCCTTTATCCCCTCGTCAATGAGCAGTTCTTC	CSAVLYPLVNEQFF
14	TRBV29-1	TRBD2	many	TRBJ2-3	TGCAGCACCCAAACTAGCGGGACCACAGATACGCAGTATTTT	CSTQTSGTTDTQYF
11	TRBV28	.	.	TRBJ1-1	TGTGCCAGCAGTATTCCCACTGAAGCTTTCTTT	CASSIPTEAFF
16	TRBV19	.	.	TRBJ2-3	TGTGCCAGTAGTATAACGGGACTGGCAAACACAGATACGCAGTATTTT	CASSITGLANTDTQYF
14	TRBV7-9	.	few	TRBJ1-6	TGTGCCAGCAGCTTAGGGGGTCTCGGTTCGGCCCTCCACTTT	CASSLGGLGSALHF
16	TRBV20-1	TRBD1	many	TRBJ2-7	TGCAGTGCTATGGGGGAAGGGACAGGGTCTGCCTACGAGCAGTACTTC	CSAMGEGTGSAYEQYF
17	TRBV20-1	TRBD2	many	TRBJ2-3	TGCAGTGCTAGAGATCCCTTTAGCGGGAGGGTCACAGATACGCAGTATTTT	CSARDPFSGRVTDTQYF
13	TRBV6-2/TRBV6-3	TRBD2	.	TRBJ2-1	TGTGCCAGCAGGGCCGGGACTAGTAATGAGCAGTTCTTC	CASRAGTSNEQFF
15	TRBV20-1	.	many	TRBJ1-4	TGCAGTGCTCCGGGACGTCCTGCAACTAATGAAAAACTGTTTTTT	CSAPGRPATNEKLFF
14	TRBV29-1	.	few	TRBJ1-3	TGCAGCGTTGCGCCGGACTCCGCCTGGAACACCATATATTTT	CSVAPDSAWNTIYF
15	TRBV5-1	.	few	TRBJ2-5	TGCGCCAGCAGCTTGGAAGGGACTGGCCAAGAGACCCAGTACTTC	CASSLEGTGQETQYF
11	TRBV6-5	.	many	TRBJ2-2	TGTGCCAGCAGTCGGTCCGGGGAGCTGTTTTTT	CASSRSGELFF
14	TRBV25-1	.	.	TRBJ1-3	TGTGCCAGCAGTGTGGGGGATCCTGGAAACACCATATATTTT	CASSVGDPGNTIYF
15	TRBV29-1	.	few	TRBJ2-2	TGCAGCGTTGGTCGGGGGCGCGTTGGCACCGGGGAGCTGTTTTTT	CSVGRGRVGTGELFF
14	TRBV20-1	.	once	TRBJ2-3	TGCAGTGCTAGAAGACTAGGAAACACAGATACGCAGTATTTT	CSARRLGNTDTQYF
14	TRBV20-1	.	many	TRBJ2-1	TGCAGTGCTATCCCCGGACTCTTAGCAGGGGAGCAGTTCTTC	CSAIPGLLAGEQFF
16	TRBV19	.	.	TRBJ2-7	TGTGCCAGTAGTATAGGAGCGGCAGGGACTTCCTACGAGCAGTACTTC	CASSIGAAGTSYEQYF
16	TRBV4-2	TRBD2	.	TRBJ2-1	TGTGCCAGCAGCCAAGGACTAGCGGGAGCCTACAATGAGCAGTTCTTC	CASSQGLAGAYNEQFF
14	TRBV29-1	.	.	TRBJ2-1	TGCAGCGTTGCCTATCAAGCCGGTTACAATGAGCAGTTCTTC	CSVAYQAGYNEQFF
16	TRBV29-1	TRBD1	few	TRBJ2-6	TGCAGCGTTGTCGGGACAGGGGGCAATGGGGCCAACGTCCTGACTTTC	CSVVGTGGNGANVLTF
15	TRBV5-1	TRBD2	.	TRBJ2-5	TGCGCCAGCAGCTTGGGGGGACTAGTTGAAGAGACCCAGTACTTC	CASSLGGLVEETQYF